Listed here are 19 T cell receptor beta chains from one sample, sequenced in a study of blood T cells in healthy people across ages (dated by TCRdb to between 2014 and 2017). The library relied on 5' RACE. The data were produced on an Illumina HiSeq 2500. A second PCR of roughly 6 to 11 cycles was performed with a sample-barcoded 5' primer and a J-beta primer mix. TCRdb took the public reads, trimmed them with fastp at Q25, ran MiXCR for clone calling and kept in-frame beta chains. Rows with a matching CDR3 protein are joined into one entry that keeps the most common DNA and genes. For this sample the table gives about 1 million distinct CDR3 sequences, of which approximately 25% were detected only once. The top ten constitute approximately 0.71% of the sample. In addition, the sample was reused for a study of T cells of mothers and their children.

Sequences were obtained from blood. The receptor set was obtained from a girl between 2 and 10 years old in good health.

This clonotype was found a few times. The CDR3 sequence: CASSALRSPNEQFF. The CDR3 DNA reads TGTGCCAGCAGTGCCCTAAGAAGCCCCAATGAGCAGTTCTTC. The chain carries TRBV25-1 and TRBJ2-5; D call uncertain. The J call could be wrong; TRBJ2-1 is a better fit for the DNA end. CDR1 and CDR2 (germline): MGHDK, SYGVNS. The CDR3 is 14 amino acids.

The sample holds a few counts of this clonotype. This rearrangement joins TRBV15 to TRBJ1-1; 11 bases are shared with TRBD1. The trim removed 8 bases at V and 1 base at J, leaving 3 bases unmatched. CDR3 length: 14 residues. CDR1 and CDR2 from the germline V gene are LNHNV and YYDKDF (reference sequence). Here the CDR3 DNA reads TGTGCCACCGGGACAGGGGGGACGAACACTGAAGCTTTCTTT. This translates into CATGTGGTNTEAFF.

The gene calls are TRBV29-1 and TRBJ1-6; the match to TRBD1 covers 7 bases. The CDR3 sequence is 14 residues long. Germline V gene lookup returns CDR1 SQVTM and CDR2 ANQGSEA. J was trimmed by 5 bases and V by 4 bases; bases with no gene match: 5. CDR3 DNA: TGCAGCGTTGCTCAGGGGGGCCATAATTCACCCCTCCACTTT. This translates into CSVAQGGHNSPLHF.

This clonotype was observed a few times. The chain joins TRBV19 to TRBJ2-7; D may be TRBD1 or TRBD2 (5 bases each). CDR1 and CDR2 from the germline V gene are LNHDA and SQIVND (reference sequence). V lost 7 bases, J lost 3 bases, and 10 bases lay in between. The CDR3 has 12 amino acids. The CDR3 nucleotides read TGTGCCAGTACTGGGACGGGCTACGAGCAGTACTTC. It codes for CASTGTGYEQYF.

This clonotype was counted a few times. The V and J genes are TRBV7-2 and TRBJ2-5, with D perhaps TRBD2 (6 bases). V was pared by 4 bases and J by 2 bases, with 23 bases between. The germline V gene has CDR1 SGHTA and CDR2 FQGNSA. This CDR3 is built from 18 residues. CDR3 loop: CASSSNRQRGVAQETQYF. The CDR3 region has the DNA TGTGCCAGCAGCTCCAATAGGCAGCGCGGGGTAGCGCAAGAGACCCAGTACTTC.

This clonotype has more than one count but fewer than ten. The V gene is TRBV29-1, the J gene TRBJ1-5, with TRBD1 as a possible D gene (6 bases). Trimming pared 4 bases from V and 5 bases from J, leaving 15 bases between. CDR3 length: 14 residues. CDR1 and CDR2 from the germline V gene are SQVTM and ANQGSEA. The CDR3 DNA sequence: TGCAGCGTTGGAGTCGGGGGCGGTGATCAGCCCCAGCATTTT. Protein product: CSVGVGGGDQPQHF.

The chain uses TRBV10-3 and TRBJ2-1; TRBD2 aligns across 7 bases. CDR1 and CDR2 from the germline V gene are ENHRY and SYGVKD. V shed 11 bases and J 6 bases; nucleotides not matched to a gene: 7. This CDR3 has 12 amino acids. CDR3 nucleotide sequence: TGTGCCTCCAGCGGGATATTCAATGAGCAGTTCTTC. Translation gives CASSGIFNEQFF.

The chain employs TRBV5-1 and TRBJ1-2; possible D gene TRBD1, 5 bases. Germline CDR1 SGHRS, CDR2 YFSETQ. CDR3 size: 12 residues. V lost 3 bases and J lost 8, with 11 bases in between. CDR3 region: CASSWQGRGYTF. CDR3 in DNA: TGCGCCAGCAGCTGGCAGGGACGGGGCTACACCTTC.

V gene TRBV4-3 combines with J gene TRBJ2-7; D may be TRBD1 (6 bases). Germline CDR1 and CDR2: LGHNA and YSLEER. Trimming removed 0 bases at V and 2 bases at J, with 11 bases between. The CDR3 consists of 15 residues. Written as DNA, the CDR3 is TGCGCCAGCAGCCAAGAATCAGGACAGACCTACGAGCAGTACTTC. Translated: CASSQESGQTYEQYF.

The CDR3 DNA follows: TGCAGCGTTGTTCCTACGGGGGAGTATGATACGCAGTATTTT. This codes for CSVVPTGEYDTQYF. The rearrangement joins TRBV29-1 to TRBJ2-3; possibly TRBD2 for D (6 bases). The V gene lost 4 bases and the J gene lost 6 bases, with 17 bases spanning the gap. The CDR3 covers 14 residues. Germline CDR1 is SQVTM and CDR2 is ANQGSEA.

This chain joins TRBV7-2 and TRBJ2-7; 7 bases match TRBD2. CDR3 length equals 17 residues. With V trimmed by 1 base and J by 4 bases, 13 bases remained unmatched. Germline CDR1 reads SGHTA; CDR2 reads FQGNSA. The CDR3 DNA sequence: TGTGCCAGCAGCTTAGTTGTCTCGGGAGGCCTCATTTACGAGCAGTACTTC. It translates to CASSLVVSGGLIYEQYF. The entire variable domain, with the rest obtained from reference TRBV7-2 and TRBJ2-7, is as follows: GAGVSQSPSNKVTEKGKDVELRCDPISGHTALYWYRQSLGQGLEFLIYFQGNSAPDKSGLPSDRFSAERTGGSVSTLTIQRTQQEDSAVYLCASSLVVSGGLIYEQYFGPGTRLTVT.

This clonotype was detected a few times. CDR3 in DNA: TGTGCCAGCAGCCAAGTGGGGGAAGCTTTCTTT. Its protein product is CASSQVGEAFF. The chain recombines TRBV3-1 with TRBJ1-1; D unclear. Trimming removed 1 base at V and 8 bases at J, with 5 bases between. Germline V gene sequence: CDR1 LGHDT, CDR2 YNNKEL (reference sequence). CDR3 size: 11 residues.

This clonotype was detected a few times. V usage is TRBV11-2 and J usage is TRBJ1-6; TRBD1 is a possible D gene (5 bases). Trimming took off 8 bases at V and 2 bases at J, with 13 bases between the two ends. Germline loops: CDR1 SGHAT, CDR2 FQNNGV. The CDR3 consists of 15 residues. CDR3 coding DNA: TGTGCCAGCTCCCCAAGGGGAGCCTATAATTCACCCCTCCACTTT. Translated, it gives CASSPRGAYNSPLHF.

The genes are TRBV5-1 and TRBJ2-3, with D tentatively TRBD1 or TRBD2 (5 bases each). Germline lookup yields CDR1 SGHRS and CDR2 YFSETQ. V was cut by 5 bases and J by 2 bases, with 15 bases left in between. The CDR3 contains 15 residues. CDR3 protein: CASRRGESNTDTQYF. The DNA for the CDR3 is TGCGCCAGCAGAAGAGGGGAGTCAAACACAGATACGCAGTATTTT.

V gene TRBV5-1 combines with J gene TRBJ1-1; D is undetermined. Germline loops: CDR1 SGHRS, CDR2 YFSETQ. V lost 5 bases to trimming and J lost 4 bases, with 12 bases between them. This CDR3 spans 13 amino acids. CDR3 DNA sequence: TGCGCCAGCAGTTTTGATGGGAGCACTGAAGCTTTCTTT. This codes for CASSFDGSTEAFF.

This clonotype was seen more than once but under ten times. The chain uses TRBV4-1 and TRBJ2-1, with unresolved D. CDR3 length: 17 residues. The V gene lost 0 bases and the J gene lost 0 bases, with 12 bases spanning the gap. Germline-derived CDR1 and CDR2 are MGHRA and YSYEKL. CDR3 DNA sequence: TGCGCCAGCAGCCAAGATATCAACGCCGGCTCCTACAATGAGCAGTTCTTC. This gives the protein CASSQDINAGSYNEQFF.

V gene TRBV12-3 or TRBV12-4 combines with J gene TRBJ2-4, with D perhaps TRBD1 (6 bases). Trimming removed 3 bases at V and 6 bases at J, with 18 bases between. CDR3 length equals 16 residues. The CDR3 bases are TGTGCCAGCAGTTTTCGGGCAGGGGATATCGGAAACATTCAGTACTTC. Amino acid sequence: CASSFRAGDIGNIQYF.

The chain combines TRBV3-1 with TRBJ2-5; 8 bases match TRBD2. The ends lost 0 bases at V and 4 bases at J; junction bases unmatched: 13. The CDR3 has 18 amino acids. Germline V gene sequence: CDR1 LGHDT, CDR2 YNNKEL (reference sequence). The CDR3 DNA is TGTGCCAGCAGCCAAGATTTAGATAGCGGGGACATGCGAGAGACCCAGTACTTC. This gives the protein CASSQDLDSGDMRETQYF.

V and J are TRBV4-1 and TRBJ1-1; the D gene is possibly TRBD1 (6 bases). Germline V gene data show CDR1 as MGHRA and CDR2 as YSYEKL. The CDR3 runs to 16 residues. The V end lost 1 base, the J end lost 4 bases, and 16 bases lay between the germline ends. Here the CDR3 DNA reads TGCGCCAGCAGCCAAGGGTATGGGGGCGCGGGCACTGAAGCTTTCTTT. Translating gives CASSQGYGGAGTEAFF.